The 20 T cell receptor beta chains below come from one sample, sequenced in a study of shared clonotypes between healthy human individuals. Sequenced by immunoSEQ multiplex PCR; TCRdb stores in-frame clones only, minus some. Of roughly 520,000 clones listed, 95% to 96% are singletons. Input material: naive CD4+ T cells sorted from blood. Subset of the sample: CD45RA+ positively selected. The receptors were gathered from a woman aged 25 to 39 in good health.

This chain links TRBV2 with TRBJ2-3; maybe TRBD2 (5 bases). The CDR3 runs 11 residues. Trimming cost V 4 bases and J 7 bases, with 6 bases left between them. Germline CDR1 and CDR2: SNHLY and FYNNEI. This CDR3 reads CASSGRYTQYF. In DNA, the CDR3 is TGTGCCAGCAGTGGGAGGTATACGCAGTATTTT. The whole variable domain, filled in from reference TRBV2 and TRBJ2-3, reads EPEVTQTPSHQVTQMGQEVILRCVPISNHLYFYWYRQILGQKVEFLVSFYNNEISEKSEIFDDQFSVERPDGSNFTLKIRSTKLEDSAMYFCASSGRYTQYFGPGTRLTVL.

This clone was found once. The chain has TRBV27 and TRBJ2-5; the match to TRBD2 covers 7 bases. This CDR3 is built from 17 residues. Germline-derived CDR1 and CDR2 are MNHEY and SMNVEV (reference sequence). Losses at the gene ends were 0 bases for V and 2 bases for J; bases not matched to a gene: 9. CDR3 loop: CASSLSGAGERQETQYF. CDR3 coding DNA: TGTGCCAGCAGTTTATCGGGTGCGGGAGAGCGACAAGAGACCCAGTACTTC.

The chain has TRBV28 and TRBJ2-7; no clear D gene. This CDR3 is built from 13 residues. V lost 5 bases, J lost 4 bases, and 12 bases lay in between. Looked up from germline, CDR1 is MDHEN and CDR2 is SYDVKM. CDR3 in DNA: TGTGCCAGCAGTCTACGGAGCTTGTACGAGCAGTACTTC. The encoded protein is CASSLRSLYEQYF.

The V and J genes are TRBV6-6 and TRBJ1-2, with D unresolved. The CDR3 is 12 amino acids. Between the trimmed V and J ends, which lost 0 bases and 8 bases, there was a span of 7 bases. Germline V gene lookup returns CDR1 MNHNY and CDR2 SVGAGI (reference sequence). CDR3 DNA: TGTGCCAGCAGTTACTCGATGGGGGGCTACACCTTC. It translates to CASSYSMGGYTF.

The chain employs TRBV13 and TRBJ2-1; 10 nucleotides agree with TRBD2. Trimming at V came to 6 bases and at J to 2 bases, leaving 13 bases not matched to a gene. The CDR3 spans 18 residues. Germline V gene lookup returns CDR1 PRHDT and CDR2 FYEKMQ (reference sequence). DNA for the CDR3: TGTGCCAGCAGTCAAAGTATTCAAGCGGGAGGGACCTACAATGAGCAGTTCTTC. Translation gives CASSQSIQAGGTYNEQFF.

The rearrangement joins TRBV7-9 to TRBJ2-1, with D perhaps TRBD2 (5 bases). The CDR3 extends over 14 amino acids. The germline V gene has CDR1 SEHNR and CDR2 FQNEAQ (reference sequence). V dropped 4 bases and J dropped 3 bases, with 10 bases sitting between them. This CDR3 is CASSYDYYYNEQFF. In DNA form, the CDR3 reads TGTGCCAGCAGCTACGACTATTACTACAATGAGCAGTTCTTC.

The V and J genes are TRBV5-1 and TRBJ1-1; 9 positions agree with TRBD1. CDR3 size: 17 residues. V was clipped by 0 bases and J by 0 bases; unmatched bases: 6. Germline assignment: CDR1 SGHRS and CDR2 YFSETQ. The CDR3, as DNA: TGCGCCAGCAGCTTGGGCAGGGACAGGGCTTTGAACACTGAAGCTTTCTTT. Encoded protein: CASSLGRDRALNTEAFF.

Only one count was recorded for this clone. CDR3 residues: CAWSVQGYGYTF. The CDR3 DNA reads as TGTGCCTGGAGTGTACAAGGTTATGGCTACACCTTC. This chain joins TRBV30 and TRBJ1-2; D gene uncertain. Trimming pared 0 bases from V and 5 bases from J, leaving 7 bases between. The CDR3 is 12 residues long. Germline V gene sequence: CDR1 GTSNPN, CDR2 SVGIG (reference sequence). Looking up the rest from reference TRBV30 and TRBJ1-2 gives the full variable domain: SQTIHQWPATLVQPVGSPLSLECTVEGTSNPNLYWYRQAAGRGLQLLFYSVGIGQISSEVPQNLSASRPQDRQFILSSKKLLLSDSGFYLCAWSVQGYGYTFGSGTRLTVV.

On this clone: Different DNA sequences within this sample yield the same CDR3. The J gene is TRBJ2-3, the V gene TRBV4-2; TRBD2 matches 13 bases. This CDR3 comprises 16 residues. The V gene end was trimmed by 4 bases and the J gene end by 6 bases; junction bases not matched to a gene: 7. Looked up from germline, CDR1 is LGHNA and CDR2 is YNFKEQ. The CDR3 sequence: CASSRTSGRGVDTQYF. The CDR3 DNA is TGTGCCAGCAGCCGGACTAGCGGGAGAGGGGTGGATACGCAGTATTTT.

This clone was seen once. The CDR3 DNA follows: TGTGCCAGCAGTTTGGGGACTAGCGGCCAGGAGACCCAGTACTTC. Its translation: CASSLGTSGQETQYF. The rearrangement uses TRBV27 and TRBJ2-5; TRBD2 matches at 11 bases. V gave up 3 bases and J gave up 5 bases; unmatched junction bases: 5. Germline-derived CDR1 and CDR2 are MNHEY and SMNVEV (reference sequence). This CDR3 spans 15 amino acids.

This clone was seen just once. This chain uses TRBV19 with TRBJ2-3; TRBD1 matches at 8 bases. In germline, CDR1 is LNHDA, CDR2 SQIVND (reference sequence). V gave up 7 bases and J gave up 2 bases; unmatched junction bases: 11. The CDR3 runs 16 residues. The CDR3 protein is CASTNERQGITDTQYF. The CDR3 bases are TGTGCCAGTACCAACGAGCGACAGGGGATCACAGATACGCAGTATTTT.

The V call is TRBV29-1, the J call TRBJ1-2; 8 bases line up with TRBD1. The CDR3 covers 12 residues. Germline V CDR1 and CDR2: SQVTM, ANQGSEA. The ends lost 4 bases at V and 9 bases at J; junction bases unmatched: 7. CDR3 sequence: CSVGPWTGSYTF. CDR3 bases: TGCAGCGTTGGCCCCTGGACAGGGAGCTACACCTTC.

The chain uses TRBV5-1 and TRBJ1-5; 8 positions match TRBD1. This CDR3 spans 15 amino acids. The V and J ends lost 0 bases and 2 bases, in that order; junction bases with no gene match: 1. Germline CDR1 reads SGHRS; CDR2 reads YFSETQ. CDR3 DNA sequence: TGCGCCAGCAGCTTGGAGACAGGGGGCAATCAGCCCCAGCATTTT. This codes for CASSLETGGNQPQHF.

The genes are TRBV4-1 and TRBJ1-4, with TRBD1 matching over 9 bases. V lost 1 base, J lost 10 bases, and 7 bases stayed unmatched. The V gene's germline CDR1 is MGHRA and CDR2 YSYEKL. The CDR3 has 15 residues. This CDR3 reads CASSQAGTGSRKLFF. The CDR3 coding sequence is TGCGCCAGCAGCCAAGCAGGGACAGGGAGTAGAAAACTGTTTTTT.

The chain couples TRBV19 to TRBJ2-2, with TRBD2 matching 14 bases. Germline V gene data show CDR1 as LNHDA and CDR2 as SQIVND (reference sequence). The CDR3 loop spans 20 amino acids. Trimming removed 2 bases from V and 5 bases from J; junction bases left unmatched: 13. The CDR3 spells CASSIRRLAGGPGQTGELFF. The CDR3 nucleotides are TGTGCCAGTAGTATACGGAGACTAGCGGGAGGGCCGGGTCAAACCGGGGAGCTGTTTTTT.

The chain links TRBV6-1 to TRBJ1-1, with D tentatively TRBD1 (6 bases). V was shortened by 3 bases and J by 5 bases, with 13 bases between the two germline ends. This CDR3 region has 14 residues. Germline CDR1 and CDR2: MNHNS and SASEGT. The CDR3 reads CASSDGGLSTEAFF. The CDR3 DNA is TGTGCCAGCAGTGACGGGGGCTTGAGTACTGAAGCTTTCTTT.

This sequence joins TRBV28 and TRBJ1-1; a possible D gene is TRBD1 (5 bases). Germline loops: CDR1 MDHEN, CDR2 SYDVKM. The CDR3 is 13 amino acids. V was pared by 8 bases and J by 3 bases, with 13 bases between. For the CDR3, the DNA is TGTGCCAGCGCTTCCGGGGCGGACACTGAAGCTTTCTTT. Translated, it gives CASASGADTEAFF.

The chain joins TRBV5-1 to TRBJ2-7, with TRBD1 matching over 10 bases. This CDR3 has 15 residues. Germline V lookup: CDR1 SGHRS, CDR2 YFSETQ. V shed 3 bases, J shed 7 bases, and the junction held 10 bases outside the gene matches. CDR3 amino acids: CASSSGTGAIGEQYF. The CDR3 DNA follows: TGCGCCAGCAGCTCCGGGACAGGGGCGATCGGGGAGCAGTACTTC.

As regards this clone: Other nucleotide sequences in the sample specify the same CDR3. The V call is TRBV7-2, the J call TRBJ2-2; D unclear. This CDR3 contains 14 residues. The germline CDR1 and CDR2 sequences are SGHTA and FQGNSA. V lost 1 base and J lost 7, with 10 bases in between. The CDR3 here is CASSLVGLGGELFF. CDR3 in DNA: TGTGCCAGCAGCTTAGTGGGCCTCGGCGGGGAGCTGTTTTTT.

V usage is TRBV7-8 and J usage is TRBJ2-2; 7 positions match TRBD2. The V and J ends lost 1 base and 5 bases, in that order; junction bases with no gene match: 10. There are 17 residues in the CDR3. The germline gives CDR1 SGHVS, CDR2 FQNEAQ. CDR3 amino acids: CASSLGVGREGTGELFF. CDR3 sequence (DNA): TGTGCCAGCAGCTTAGGTGTGGGCAGGGAGGGGACCGGGGAGCTGTTTTTT.